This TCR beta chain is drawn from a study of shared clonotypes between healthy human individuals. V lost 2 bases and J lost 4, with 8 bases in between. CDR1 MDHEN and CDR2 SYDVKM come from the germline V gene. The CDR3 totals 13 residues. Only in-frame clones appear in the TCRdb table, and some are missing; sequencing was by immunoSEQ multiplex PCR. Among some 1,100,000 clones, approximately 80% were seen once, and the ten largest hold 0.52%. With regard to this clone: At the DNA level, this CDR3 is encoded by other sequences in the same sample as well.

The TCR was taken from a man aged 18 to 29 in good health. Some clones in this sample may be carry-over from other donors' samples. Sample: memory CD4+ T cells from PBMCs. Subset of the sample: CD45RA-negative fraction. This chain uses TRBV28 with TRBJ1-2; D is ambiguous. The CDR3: CASSLAGPYGYTF. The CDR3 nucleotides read TGTGCCAGCAGTTTAGCCGGACCCTATGGCTACACCTTC.